This T cell receptor (beta chain) was recorded in a study of T cell responses to AZD1222 COVID-19 vaccine. Trimming left V 11 bases short and J 4 bases short, with 12 bases between. This CDR3 is built from 11 residues. Germline assignment: CDR1 MNHNY and CDR2 SVGAGI (reference sequence). Pooled together were second doses at about 4 or about 12 weeks. Here immunoSEQ multiplex PCR was the method, and the copy in TCRdb shows in-frame clones only, minus some. Of just over 150,000 clones listed, 90% were seen once; the top ten hold roughly 1.6%. This chain uses TRBV6-6 with TRBJ2-7; D is perhaps TRBD2 (5 bases). The TCR sequence derives from an adult who received the AZD1222 COVID-19 vaccine. The sample in question was peripheral blood, obtained 28 days after the second AZD1222 dose. Written as DNA, the CDR3 is TGTGCCGTACAGACTACGTACGAGCAGTACTTC. It translates to CAVQTTYEQYF.